The next 14 T cell receptor beta chains were all read from a single sample in a study of shared clonotypes between healthy human individuals. Sequencing was performed with immunoSEQ multiplex PCR; in TCRdb, only in-frame clones are kept and a portion is missing. The table records approximately 720,000 clones, 72% of them present only once. The sequenced sample was memory CD4+ T cells sorted from blood. Subset reported: CD45RA-negative fraction. The receptors come from a woman under 40 in good health.

This rearrangement joins TRBV4-1 to TRBJ2-7; 7 bases are shared with TRBD1. V was pared by 3 bases and J by 3 bases, with 5 bases of the junction left unmatched. This CDR3 contains 14 residues. Germline lookup yields CDR1 MGHRA and CDR2 YSYEKL. CDR3 in DNA: TGCGCCAGCAGCCAGGTCCAGGGGGTCTACGAGCAGTACTTC. Translation gives CASSQVQGVYEQYF.

This chain joins TRBV7-9 and TRBJ2-3; D possibly corresponds to TRBD2 (5 bases). The CDR3 totals 16 residues. Trimming cost V 1 base and J 0 bases, with 11 bases left between them. Germline V lookup: CDR1 SEHNR, CDR2 FQNEAQ (reference sequence). The DNA of the CDR3 is TGTGCCAGCAGCTTAGGGGCTAGCCGGAGCACAGATACGCAGTATTTT. Translation gives CASSLGASRSTDTQYF.

The chain joins TRBV5-1 to TRBJ2-1, with 9 bases identical to TRBD2. The CDR3 runs 14 residues. The germline V gene encodes CDR1 SGHRS and CDR2 YFSETQ. V lost 7 bases and J lost 7; bases outside the gene matches: 9. CDR3: CASAIAGAGNEQFF. CDR3 coding DNA: TGCGCCAGCGCTATAGCGGGAGCTGGTAATGAGCAGTTCTTC.

This clone was recorded a few times. J is TRBJ1-5 and V is TRBV7-8; D is undetermined. The CDR3 totals 16 residues. Germline assignment: CDR1 SGHVS and CDR2 FQNEAQ. Trimming took off 5 bases at V and 0 bases at J, with 14 bases between the two ends. For the CDR3, the DNA is TGTGCCAGCAGCCCGAGGGCAAGTTATAGCAATCAGCCCCAGCATTTT. It codes for CASSPRASYSNQPQHF.

The chain combines TRBV6-1 with TRBJ2-7; D is ambiguous. The ends were cut back, 6 bases at V and 4 bases at J, with 7 bases in the middle. CDR1 and CDR2 from the germline V gene are MNHNS and SASEGT. The CDR3 sequence is 11 residues long. The CDR3, as DNA: TGTGCCAGCAGCGTTAGATACGAGCAGTACTTC. This sequence encodes CASSVRYEQYF.

Notes on this clone: The same CDR3 arises from other DNA sequences in this sample as well. The J gene is TRBJ1-3, the V gene TRBV28, with D perhaps TRBD1 (5 bases). The CDR3 runs to 15 residues. From germline, CDR1 is MDHEN and CDR2 SYDVKM. V lost 4 bases and J 4 bases, leaving 14 bases between the germline ends. Here the CDR3 reads CASSSGTASGNTIYF. The CDR3 DNA is TGTGCCAGCAGTTCCGGGACGGCTTCAGGAAACACCATATATTTT.

The J gene is TRBJ1-2, the V gene TRBV5-1; weak D call: TRBD1 (6 bases). The germline gives CDR1 SGHRS, CDR2 YFSETQ. The CDR3 sequence is 14 residues long. V was cut by 3 bases and J by 2 bases, with 11 bases left in between. In DNA form, the CDR3 reads TGCGCCAGCAGCTGGGCAGGGGAAAACTATGGCTACACCTTC. It codes for CASSWAGENYGYTF.

The chain uses TRBV29-1 and TRBJ1-1; tentative D call: TRBD1 (5 bases). This CDR3 region has 16 residues. The V gene's germline CDR1 is SQVTM and CDR2 ANQGSEA. Trimming removed 0 bases at V and 4 bases at J, with 18 bases between. CDR3: CSVEDPREGRGTEAFF. In DNA, the CDR3 is TGCAGCGTTGAAGATCCCCGGGAGGGGAGAGGCACTGAAGCTTTCTTT.

A note on this clone: This sample also contains other DNA sequences that code for the same CDR3. The J gene is TRBJ2-7, the V gene TRBV18; the D call may be TRBD1 or TRBD2 (5 bases each). In germline, CDR1 is KGHSH, CDR2 LQKENI. The CDR3 has 14 amino acids. The germline V and J ends were trimmed by 2 bases and 2 bases, with 10 bases remaining between them. The CDR3: CASSPGTGPYEQYF. CDR3 in DNA: TGTGCCAGCTCACCAGGGACGGGCCCCTACGAGCAGTACTTC.

The chain links TRBV30 to TRBJ1-2, with TRBD1 as a possible D gene (5 bases). With 6 bases removed from V and 4 bases from J, the gap between germline ends came to 15 bases. The germline CDR1 and CDR2 sequences are GTSNPN and SVGIG (reference sequence). The CDR3 is made up of 13 amino acids. The CDR3 DNA follows: TGTGCCTGTCACGGCCGGGGGGTCTATGGCTACACCTTC. Protein product: CACHGRGVYGYTF.

The chain uses TRBV28 and TRBJ2-5, with a weak D call TRBD1 (6 bases). The ends were cut back, 5 bases at V and 0 bases at J, with 16 bases in the middle. Germline-derived CDR1 and CDR2 are MDHEN and SYDVKM. The CDR3 is 16 residues long. In nucleotides, the CDR3 is TGTGCCAGCAGTAATCCCGGGACAAGTAACCAAGAGACCCAGTACTTC. Its protein product is CASSNPGTSNQETQYF.

The chain links TRBV28 to TRBJ2-1, with D uncertain. The CDR3 sequence is 12 residues long. V shed 8 bases and J shed 8 bases, with 13 bases lying between them. Germline V gene data show CDR1 as MDHEN and CDR2 as SYDVKM. This chain's CDR3 is CASSITRDEQFF. The DNA for the CDR3 is TGTGCCAGCTCGATTACCCGGGATGAGCAGTTCTTC.

The chain uses TRBV6-6 and TRBJ1-1, with D hard to call. Between the trimmed V and J ends, which lost 0 bases and 8 bases, there was a span of 13 bases. Germline V gene data show CDR1 as MNHNY and CDR2 as SVGAGI (reference sequence). This CDR3 contains 14 residues. Written as DNA, the CDR3 is TGTGCCAGCAGTTACTCCCGTCCCCGGGTGGAAGCTTTCTTT. It specifies CASSYSRPRVEAFF.

The CDR3 is CASSEAMGGTEAFF. CDR3 in DNA: TGTGCCAGCAGTGAAGCGATGGGTGGCACTGAAGCTTTCTTT. The V and J genes are TRBV2 and TRBJ1-1; unclear D gene. Trimming removed 0 bases from V and 4 bases from J, with 9 bases in between. The germline gives CDR1 SNHLY, CDR2 FYNNEI. The CDR3 is 14 residues long.